Listed below are T cell receptor beta chains from one sample, sequenced in a study of T cells in Graves' hyperthyroidism and ophthalmopathy. TCRdb reprocessed the multiplex PCR reads via MiXCR and lists one record per CDR3 protein. Of hundreds of thousands of distinct CDR3 sequences detected, roughly 14% appear once; the ten largest clones hold less than 15%. The source material was blood. These receptors originate from a man between 18 and 29 years old with Graves' ophthalmopathy. The CDR3 runs from the conserved cysteine through the conserved F or W. The D gene is left open where the match is weak. Clone size is shown for a subset of rows, as once, few, many or a class of expanded clone.

V	D	J	size	CDR3	DNA
TRBV20-1	NA	TRBJ1-2	few	CSARDLTGSGYTF	TGCAGTGCTAGAGATCTAACGGGTAGTGGCTACACCTTC
TRBV20-1	NA	TRBJ2-3	NA	CSARDEADTPHTDTQYF	TGCAGTGCTAGAGATGAAGCCGATACCCCTCACACAGATACGCAGTATTTT
TRBV20-1	TRBD1	TRBJ2-1	many	CSARTGQGARASGSVYNEQFF	TGCAGTGCTAGAACGGGACAGGGGGCAAGGGCTAGCGGGTCGGTCTACAATGAGCAGTTCTTC
TRBV2	NA	TRBJ2-5	NA	CASTRPGDETQYF	TGTGCCAGCACGAGGCCCGGGGACGAGACCCAGTACTTC
TRBV20-1	NA	TRBJ1-5	NA	CSASGGLGGGGRTQHF	TGCAGTGCTAGCGGGGGGCTTGGAGGAGGGGGACGAACCCAGCATTTT
TRBV6-1	NA	TRBJ2-1	few	CASSEMGHADEQFF	TGTGCCAGCAGTGAAATGGGACATGCGGATGAGCAGTTCTTC
TRBV6-2/TRBV6-3	TRBD2	TRBJ2-5	many	CASSYTGLAWGARPKGKETQYF	TGTGCCAGCAGTTACACGGGACTAGCTTGGGGCGCGCGACCGAAGGGAAAAGAGACCCAGTACTTC
TRBV28	NA	TRBJ2-3	NA	CASQLEGETDTQYF	TGTGCCAGCCAACTGGAGGGGGAAACAGATACGCAGTATTTT
TRBV6-2/TRBV6-3	NA	TRBJ2-5	NA	CASSYSISYQETQYF	TGTGCCAGCAGTTACTCGATTTCTTACCAAGAGACCCAGTACTTC
TRBV10-2	NA	TRBJ2-7	NA	CASRATSDPWYEQYF	TGCGCCAGCAGAGCTACTAGTGACCCGTGGTACGAGCAGTACTTC
TRBV7-9	NA	TRBJ2-4	NA	CALGDIQYF	TGTGCCCTCGGGGACATTCAGTACTTC
TRBV20-1	TRBD1	TRBJ2-7	many	CSAYRDSTYEQYF	TGCAGTGCTTACCGGGACAGTACCTACGAGCAGTACTTC
TRBV27	TRBD1	TRBJ2-3	NA	CASRDRVDTQYF	TGTGCCAGCAGAGACAGGGTAGATACGCAGTATTTT
TRBV4-2	NA	TRBJ2-1	NA	CASSQGVGAGGNEQFF	TGTGCCAGCAGCCAAGGGGTAGGGGCAGGGGGGAATGAGCAGTTCTTC
TRBV6-5	TRBD2	TRBJ2-7	many	CASSYFASGSYEQYF	TGTGCCAGCAGTTACTTCGCGAGCGGGAGTTACGAGCAGTACTTC
TRBV4-1	TRBD1	TRBJ2-7	many	CASSQAGTGDEQYF	TGCGCCAGCAGCCAGGCCGGGACAGGGGACGAGCAGTACTTC
TRBV7-2	NA	TRBJ2-7	many	CASSLGGGQKPYEQYF	TGTGCCAGCAGCTTAGGGGGGGGACAAAAACCCTACGAGCAGTACTTC
TRBV20-1	NA	TRBJ1-2	many	CSARDRHSGYTF	TGCAGTGCTAGAGATCGTCATTCAGGCTACACCTTC
TRBV7-8	NA	TRBJ2-7	many	CASSLAGGDSYEQYF	TGTGCCAGCAGCTTAGCGGGCGGGGACTCCTACGAGCAGTACTTC
TRBV29-1	NA	TRBJ2-1	NA	CSVEGTAYNEQFF	TGCAGCGTTGAAGGGACAGCCTACAATGAGCAGTTCTTC
TRBV30	NA	TRBJ2-1	many	CAWSADRPGYNEQFF	TGTGCCTGGAGTGCAGACAGGCCGGGTTACAATGAGCAGTTCTTC
TRBV6-1	TRBD1	TRBJ2-7	many	CASSERGTGAYEQYF	TGTGCCAGCAGTGAAAGGGGGACAGGGGCCTACGAGCAGTACTTC
TRBV5-1	TRBD2	TRBJ2-5	NA	CASSLAGRRETQYF	TGCGCCAGCAGCCTAGCGGGCCGGAGAGAGACCCAGTACTTC
TRBV19	TRBD1	TRBJ1-5	many	CASSSGQGGNQPQHF	TGTGCCAGCAGTAGTGGACAGGGTGGCAATCAGCCCCAGCATTTT
TRBV7-9	NA	TRBJ2-1	many	CASSLNAISYNEQFF	TGTGCCAGCAGCTTAAACGCCATCTCCTACAATGAGCAGTTCTTC
TRBV7-3	TRBD2	TRBJ2-5	NA	CASSLRTSGIQETQYF	TGTGCCAGCAGTCTCAGGACTAGCGGGATCCAAGAGACCCAGTACTTC
TRBV4-1	NA	TRBJ2-7	many	CASSQDRTVYYEQYF	TGCGCCAGCAGCCAAGATCGCACAGTCTACTACGAGCAGTACTTC
TRBV3-1	TRBD2	TRBJ2-4	many	CASSPERGGPKNIQYF	TGTGCCAGCAGCCCGGAGCGGGGGGGCCCCAAAAACATTCAGTACTTC
TRBV27	NA	TRBJ2-3	many	CASSLFGGQGSDTQYF	TGTGCCAGCAGTTTGTTTGGCGGGCAAGGATCAGATACGCAGTATTTT
TRBV6-1	TRBD1	TRBJ2-3	many	CASSRDRTGGYSTDTQYF	TGTGCCAGCAGTAGAGACAGAACAGGGGGATATAGCACAGATACGCAGTATTTT
TRBV10-1	TRBD1	TRBJ2-5	many	CASSRTGGLETQYF	TGCGCCAGCAGTCGGACAGGGGGCCTGGAGACCCAGTACTTC
TRBV7-2	NA	TRBJ2-7	many	CASSPTLPTRREQYF	TGTGCCAGCAGCCCAACCCTCCCCACTAGGCGCGAGCAGTACTTC
TRBV5-1	TRBD1	TRBJ2-7	many	CASSEGQGAGEQYF	TGCGCCAGCAGCGAGGGACAGGGGGCGGGGGAGCAGTACTTC
TRBV7-2	TRBD2	TRBJ2-3	NA	CASSQGTSGGTDTQYF	TGTGCCAGCAGCCAAGGGACTAGCGGGGGCACAGATACGCAGTATTTT
TRBV27	NA	TRBJ2-7	many	CARTRGSLYEQYF	TGTGCCAGAACAAGGGGAAGTCTTTACGAGCAGTACTTC
TRBV5-1	TRBD1	TRBJ2-7	many	CASSLNRGAYEQYF	TGCGCCAGCAGCTTGAACAGGGGAGCCTACGAGCAGTACTTC
TRBV7-8	NA	TRBJ1-1	many	CASSPGTVNTEAFF	TGTGCCAGCAGTCCGGGGACGGTGAACACTGAAGCTTTCTTT
TRBV6-1	NA	TRBJ2-6	many	CASSTGLSYSGANVLTF	TGTGCCAGCAGTACGGGACTCTCCTACTCTGGGGCCAACGTCCTGACTTTC
TRBV3-1	NA	TRBJ2-7	NA	CASGDDSYERYF	TGTGCCAGTGGGGACGACTCCTACGAGCGGTACTTC
TRBV30	TRBD2	TRBJ2-1	many	CAWSVGLAVNEQFF	TGTGCCTGGAGTGTGGGACTAGCGGTCAATGAGCAGTTCTTC
TRBV19	NA	TRBJ1-5	NA	CASSMGEGISNQPQHF	TGTGCCAGTAGTATGGGGGAGGGGATCAGCAATCAGCCCCAGCATTTT
TRBV12-3/TRBV12-4	NA	TRBJ2-1	many	CASSLAPSYNEQFF	TGTGCCAGCAGTTTAGCGCCGTCCTACAATGAGCAGTTCTTC
TRBV5-8	NA	TRBJ1-1	many	CASSFGTSEAFF	TGTGCCAGCAGCTTTGGTACGAGTGAAGCTTTCTTT
TRBV7-9	TRBD2	TRBJ2-1	NA	CASSQGLAGALNEQFF	TGTGCCAGCAGCCAGGGACTAGCGGGAGCCCTCAATGAGCAGTTCTTC
TRBV6-1	NA	TRBJ2-7	many	CASSEAVGSSYEQYF	TGTGCCAGCAGTGAAGCAGTGGGCAGCTCCTACGAGCAGTACTTC
TRBV20-1	NA	TRBJ2-3	NA	CSALHGGTDTQYF	TGCAGTGCTTTACACGGGGGCACAGATACGCAGTATTTT
TRBV27	NA	TRBJ1-1	many	CASSLGGNPTNTEAFF	TGTGCCAGCAGCCTCGGGGGGAACCCTACGAACACTGAAGCTTTCTTT
TRBV5-1	TRBD1	TRBJ2-5	NA	CASSDPGGPSQETQYF	TGCGCCAGCAGCGACCCAGGGGGTCCTAGCCAAGAGACCCAGTACTTC
TRBV7-2	NA	TRBJ1-2	NA	CASSLGGGGPGYTF	TGTGCCAGCAGCTTAGGAGGGGGGGGCCCTGGCTACACCTTC
TRBV3-1	TRBD1	TRBJ1-1	few	CASSYGSGTGAGDTEAFF	TGTGCCAGCAGCTACGGCTCCGGGACAGGGGCCGGGGACACTGAAGCTTTCTTT
TRBV19	TRBD1	TRBJ2-7	few	CASSHLSGQGVRHYEQYF	TGTGCCAGTAGCCACCTTTCGGGACAGGGTGTCCGGCACTACGAGCAGTACTTC
TRBV4-2	NA	TRBJ2-1	many	CASSQVVYNEQFF	TGTGCCAGCAGCCAAGTAGTCTACAATGAGCAGTTCTTC